This TCR beta chain stems from a study of blood T cell repertoires in COVID-19 (TCRdb year 2020). Regarding the complete study: The collaborator samples originated in the United States, Italy and Spain and spanned the acute and convalescent phases of COVID-19. The prospective study material was composed of cDNA or gDNA derived from T cells, B-cell-depleted T cells, or PBMCs. The dataset comprised deeply sampled blood TCRbeta repertoires from subjects exposed to, actively infected with, or recovered from COVID-19. A freely available public database, intended as a resource for researchers studying the immune response to SARS-CoV-2, is where the repertoires were released. The samples were drawn from the first 160 participants of the ongoing ImmuneRACE study and from over a thousand subjects provided by 6 global collaborators. Nearly every sample came with metadata listing a de-identified subject ID, COVID-19 status, age in years and sex. Where available, HLA class I and class II types were taken from metadata supplied by the sample provider and were not determined by assay-based typing.

The CDR3 numbers 17 residues from cysteine through phenylalanine. The only DNA kept is the CDR3, 51 bases in frame from the first base. V gives up 6 bases and J gives up 1 base, and the segment between their germline ends measures 18 bases. The germline V gene sets CDR1 to MGHDK and CDR2 to SYGVNS. With regard to this clone: Its antigen is currently not known. No per-base quality is available; no much larger clone lies one base away.

TCRbeta CDR3 regions were amplified from genomic DNA using the immunoSEQ Assay, a bias-controlled multiplex PCR. As for how the authors treated the data: Nucleated cell counts per sample were estimated from amplification of reference gene primers within the assay. To quantify the absolute abundance of each unique TCRbeta CDR3 rearrangement, sequence reads were collapsed and filtered. For each sample, productive Simpson clonality was calculated as the square root of Simpson's diversity index across productive rearrangements. The table comes from immuneACCESS by way of TCRdb, which keeps in-frame sequences with V and J called. Part of the clones is missing from these tables; in studies checked, under half for an unresolved V gene and the rest for unknown reasons. V and J calls plus clone size are reproduced from that table; the DNA served to infer D and trimming. The sample yields just over 300,000 clones; around 92% were counted once. Approximately 1.8% of the sample comes from the top ten.

At one collaborating source in Seattle, patients were enrolled during active infection and were followed longitudinally through the course of disease. Collaborating institutions collected whole blood in K2EDTA tubes following their own protocols. Collaborator samples were shipped for TCRbeta analysis as frozen whole blood, isolated PBMCs, or DNA extracted from either sample type. Results and caveats for the whole study, not just this receptor: The quantity of clinical and demographic metadata differed by source and by participant and was supplied without curation.

The sequence links TRBV25-1 to TRBJ2-2; perhaps TRBD1 is the D gene, with 5 bases matching. Sequenced input: peripheral blood. This clonotype originated in a woman between 25 and 40 years old with COVID-19, enrolled during active disease. The CDR3 loop reads CASRYLGATKNTGELFF. The DNA sequence follows: TGTGCCAGCAGGTATTTAGGGGCTACGAAGAACACCGGGGAGCTGTTTTTT.